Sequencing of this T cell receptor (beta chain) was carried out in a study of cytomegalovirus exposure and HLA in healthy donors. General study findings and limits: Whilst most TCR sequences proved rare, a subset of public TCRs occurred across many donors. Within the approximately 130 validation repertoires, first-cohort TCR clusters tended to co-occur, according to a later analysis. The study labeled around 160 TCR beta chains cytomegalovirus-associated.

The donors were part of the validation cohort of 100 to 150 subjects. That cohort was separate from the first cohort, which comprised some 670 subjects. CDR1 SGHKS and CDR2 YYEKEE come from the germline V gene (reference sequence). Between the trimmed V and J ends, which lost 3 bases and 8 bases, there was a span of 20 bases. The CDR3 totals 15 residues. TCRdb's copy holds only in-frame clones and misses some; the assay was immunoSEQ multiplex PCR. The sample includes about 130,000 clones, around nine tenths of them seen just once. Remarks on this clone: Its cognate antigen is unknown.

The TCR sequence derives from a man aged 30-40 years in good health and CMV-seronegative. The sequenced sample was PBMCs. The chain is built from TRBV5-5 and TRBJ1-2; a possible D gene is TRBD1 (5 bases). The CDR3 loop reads CASSSGVRSVGGYTF. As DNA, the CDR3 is TGTGCCAGCAGCTCGGGGGTCAGATCCGTGGGAGGCTACACCTTC. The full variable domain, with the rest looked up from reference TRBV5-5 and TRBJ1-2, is DAGVTQSPTHLIKTRGQQVTLRCSPISGHKSVSWYQQVLGQGPQFIFQYYEKEERGRGNFPDRFSARQFPNYSSELNVNALLLGDSALYLCASSSGVRSVGGYTFGSGTRLTVV.